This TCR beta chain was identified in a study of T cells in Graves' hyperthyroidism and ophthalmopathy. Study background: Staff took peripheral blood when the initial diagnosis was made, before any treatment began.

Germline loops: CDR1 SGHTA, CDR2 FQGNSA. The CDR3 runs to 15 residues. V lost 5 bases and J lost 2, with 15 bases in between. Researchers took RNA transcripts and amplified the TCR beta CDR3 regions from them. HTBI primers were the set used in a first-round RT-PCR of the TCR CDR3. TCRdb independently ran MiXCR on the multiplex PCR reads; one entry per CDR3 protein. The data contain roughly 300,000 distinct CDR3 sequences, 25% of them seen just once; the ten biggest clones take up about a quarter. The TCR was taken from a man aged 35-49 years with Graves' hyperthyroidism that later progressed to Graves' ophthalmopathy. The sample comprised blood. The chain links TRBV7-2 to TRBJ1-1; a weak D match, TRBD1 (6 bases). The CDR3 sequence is CASSQFGGPNTEAFF. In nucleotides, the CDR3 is TGTGCCAGCAGCCAGTTTGGGGGGCCCAACACTGAAGCTTTCTTT.